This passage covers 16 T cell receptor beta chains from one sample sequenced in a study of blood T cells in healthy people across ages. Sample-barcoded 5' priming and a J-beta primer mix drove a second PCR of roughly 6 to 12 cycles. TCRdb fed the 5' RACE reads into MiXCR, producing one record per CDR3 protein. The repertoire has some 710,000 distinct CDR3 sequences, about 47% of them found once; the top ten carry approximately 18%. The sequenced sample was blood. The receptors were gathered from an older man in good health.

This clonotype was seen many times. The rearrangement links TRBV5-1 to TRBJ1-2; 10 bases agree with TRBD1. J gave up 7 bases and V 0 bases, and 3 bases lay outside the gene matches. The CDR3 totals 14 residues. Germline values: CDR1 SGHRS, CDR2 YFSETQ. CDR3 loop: CASSLGQGAGGYTF. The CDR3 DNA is TGCGCCAGCAGCTTGGGACAGGGGGCTGGTGGCTACACCTTC.

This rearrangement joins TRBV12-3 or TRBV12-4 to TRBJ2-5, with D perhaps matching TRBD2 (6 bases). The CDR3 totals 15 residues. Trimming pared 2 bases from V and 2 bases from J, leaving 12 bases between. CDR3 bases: TGTGCCAGCAGTTTACGGCGGGATCTTCAAGAGACCCAGTACTTC. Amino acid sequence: CASSLRRDLQETQYF.

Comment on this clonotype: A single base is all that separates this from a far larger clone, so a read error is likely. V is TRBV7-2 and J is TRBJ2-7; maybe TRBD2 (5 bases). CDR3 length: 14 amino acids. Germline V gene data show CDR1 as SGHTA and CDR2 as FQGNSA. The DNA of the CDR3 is TGTGCCAGCGGCTTATCGGGGAGCTCCTACGAGCAGTACTTC. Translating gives CASGLSGSSYEQYF.

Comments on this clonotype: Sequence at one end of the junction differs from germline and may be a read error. Here the CDR3 DNA reads TGCAGTGCGGAGCCTGGGAATGTAGTTGAAAAACCGTTTTTT. Protein product: CSAEPGNVVEKPFF. The rearrangement uses TRBV20-1 and TRBJ1-4; D is undetermined. Looked up from germline, CDR1 is DFQATT and CDR2 is SNEGSKA (reference sequence). The CDR3 has 14 amino acids.

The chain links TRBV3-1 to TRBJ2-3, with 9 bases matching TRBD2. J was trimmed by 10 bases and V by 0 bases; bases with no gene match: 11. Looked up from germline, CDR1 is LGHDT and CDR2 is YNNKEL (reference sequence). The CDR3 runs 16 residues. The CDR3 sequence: CASSQDPAGGGDAQYF. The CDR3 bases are TGTGCCAGCAGCCAAGATCCGGCGGGAGGGGGCGATGCGCAGTATTTT.

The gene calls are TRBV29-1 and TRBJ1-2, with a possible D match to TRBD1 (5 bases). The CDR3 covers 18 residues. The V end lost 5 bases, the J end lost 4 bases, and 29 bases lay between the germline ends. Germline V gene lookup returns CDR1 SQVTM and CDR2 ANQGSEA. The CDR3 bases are TGCAGCGTTCCCCCCCCGGGACGGGTTGGCAGGGATACCTATGGCTACACCTTC. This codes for CSVPPPGRVGRDTYGYTF.

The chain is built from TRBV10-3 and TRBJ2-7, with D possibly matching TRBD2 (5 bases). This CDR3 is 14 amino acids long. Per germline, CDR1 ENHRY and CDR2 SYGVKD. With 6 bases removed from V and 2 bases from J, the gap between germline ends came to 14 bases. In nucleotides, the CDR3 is TGTGCCATCAGGGACTCAAGCGAAACCTACGAGCAGTACTTC. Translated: CAIRDSSETYEQYF.

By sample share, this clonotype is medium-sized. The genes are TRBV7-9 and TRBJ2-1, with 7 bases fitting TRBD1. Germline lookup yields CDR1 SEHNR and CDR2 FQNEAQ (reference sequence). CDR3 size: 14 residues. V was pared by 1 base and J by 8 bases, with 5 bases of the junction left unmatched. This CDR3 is CASSLGQGEDEQFF. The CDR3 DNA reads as TGTGCCAGCAGCTTAGGACAGGGTGAGGATGAGCAGTTCTTC.

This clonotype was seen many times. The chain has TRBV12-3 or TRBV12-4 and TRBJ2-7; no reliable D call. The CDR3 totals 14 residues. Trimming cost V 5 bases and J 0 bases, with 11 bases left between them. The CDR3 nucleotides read TGTGCCAGCAGTCCAGGCCTCCCCTCCTACGAGCAGTACTTC. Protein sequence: CASSPGLPSYEQYF.

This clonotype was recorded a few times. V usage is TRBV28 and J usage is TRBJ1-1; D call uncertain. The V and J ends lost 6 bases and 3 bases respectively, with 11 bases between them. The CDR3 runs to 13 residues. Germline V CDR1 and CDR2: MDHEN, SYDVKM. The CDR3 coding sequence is TGTGCCAGCAGGCCCGGCGGGGACACTGAAGCTTTCTTT. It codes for CASRPGGDTEAFF.

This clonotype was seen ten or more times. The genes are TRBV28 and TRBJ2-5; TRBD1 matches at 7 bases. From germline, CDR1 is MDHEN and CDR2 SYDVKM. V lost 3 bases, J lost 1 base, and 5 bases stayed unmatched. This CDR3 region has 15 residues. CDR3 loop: CASSFQSGGQETQYF. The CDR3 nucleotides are TGTGCCAGCAGTTTCCAATCAGGGGGCCAAGAGACCCAGTACTTC.

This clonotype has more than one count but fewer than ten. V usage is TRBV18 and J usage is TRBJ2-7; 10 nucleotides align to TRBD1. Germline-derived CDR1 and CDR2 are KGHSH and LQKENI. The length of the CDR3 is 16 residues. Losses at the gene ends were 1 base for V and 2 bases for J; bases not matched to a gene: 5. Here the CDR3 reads CASSPLSGTGAYEQYF. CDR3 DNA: TGTGCCAGCTCACCACTCTCCGGGACAGGGGCCTACGAGCAGTACTTC.

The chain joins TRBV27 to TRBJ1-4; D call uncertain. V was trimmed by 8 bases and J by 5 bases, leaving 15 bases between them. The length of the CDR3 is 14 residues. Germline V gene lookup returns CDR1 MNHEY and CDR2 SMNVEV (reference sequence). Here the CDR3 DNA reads TGTGCCAGCCGGCACGGCGGGGTCAATGAAAAACTGTTTTTT. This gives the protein CASRHGGVNEKLFF.

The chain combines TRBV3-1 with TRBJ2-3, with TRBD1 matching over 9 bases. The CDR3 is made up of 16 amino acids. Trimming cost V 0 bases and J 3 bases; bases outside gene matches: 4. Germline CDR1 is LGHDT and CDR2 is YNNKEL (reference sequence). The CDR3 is CASSQEGTGWTDTQYF. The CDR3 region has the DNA TGTGCCAGCAGCCAAGAAGGGACAGGGTGGACAGATACGCAGTATTTT.

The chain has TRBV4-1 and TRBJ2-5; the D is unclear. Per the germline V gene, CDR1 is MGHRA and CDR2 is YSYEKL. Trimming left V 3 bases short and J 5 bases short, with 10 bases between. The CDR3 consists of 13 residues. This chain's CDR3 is CASSQVGVETQYF. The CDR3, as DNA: TGCGCCAGCAGCCAGGTGGGCGTCGAGACCCAGTACTTC.

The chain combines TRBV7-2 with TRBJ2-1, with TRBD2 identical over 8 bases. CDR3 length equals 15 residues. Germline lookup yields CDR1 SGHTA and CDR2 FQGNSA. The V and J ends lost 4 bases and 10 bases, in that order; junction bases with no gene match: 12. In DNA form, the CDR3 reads TGTGCCAGCAGCTCGGGACTAGTGGGATGGGAGGAGCAGTTCTTC. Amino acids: CASSSGLVGWEEQFF.